Presented here are 10 T cell receptor beta chains from one specimen sequenced in a study of human T cells and chemical hapten exposure (dated by TCRdb to the early 2020s). Unfractionated whole blood was collected in Tempus Blood RNA tubes, and total RNA was extracted from that blood. The method was 5' RACE. TCRdb lists the instrument as Illumina MiSeq. TCRdb reworked the public reads: Q25 trimming with fastp, MiXCR clone assembly, productive beta chains retained. All rows with the same CDR3 protein become a single entry with the most common DNA and genes. Recorded for this sample are approximately 140,000 distinct CDR3 sequences; roughly 4% of them occurred a single time. The ten top clones hold over 1.1% of the sample. The origin of the receptors is a female donor in good health.

In this sample, this clonotype turned up a few times. This sequence joins TRBV25-1 and TRBJ2-5; D unresolved. The V end was cut by 4 bases, the J end by 4 bases, with 1 base between. The germline CDR1 and CDR2 sequences are MGHDK and SYGVNS. This CDR3 has 10 amino acids. CDR3 protein: CASSGETQYF. Written as DNA, the CDR3 is TGTGCCAGCAGTGGAGAGACCCAGTACTTC.

The table lists this clonotype with a few counts. This sequence joins TRBV12-3 or TRBV12-4 and TRBJ1-5, with 7 positions matching TRBD1. The CDR3 is 15 amino acids. V dropped 7 bases and J dropped 4; count of bases not matched to a gene: 10. The CDR3 region has the DNA TGTGCCAGCAACCCTTCAGGGGGGAGTAATCAGCCCCAGCATTTT. Translating it yields CASNPSGGSNQPQHF.

In this sample, this clonotype turned up many times. CDR3: CSGGTGQETQYF. CDR3 in DNA: TGCAGCGGAGGGACAGGGCAAGAGACCCAGTACTTC. The chain employs TRBV29-1 and TRBJ2-5, with 9 bases aligning to TRBD1. The CDR3 runs 12 residues. CDR1 is SQVTM and CDR2 is ANQGSEA in the germline V gene. The trim removed 7 bases at V and 2 bases at J, leaving 2 bases unmatched. The complete variable domain, with remaining parts taken from reference TRBV29-1 and TRBJ2-5, reads SAVISQKPSRDICQRGTSLTIQCQVDSQVTMMFWYRQQPGQSLTLIATANQGSEATYESGFVIDKFPISRPNLTFSTLTVSNMSPEDSSIYLCSGGTGQETQYFGPGTRLLVL.

This clonotype has a count of ten or more. The V gene is TRBV27, the J gene TRBJ1-5; possibly TRBD1 for D (6 bases). The CDR3 spans 15 residues. The germline V gene encodes CDR1 MNHEY and CDR2 SMNVEV (reference sequence). Trimming pared 5 bases from V and 3 bases from J, leaving 14 bases between. Written as DNA, the CDR3 is TGTGCCAGCAGTCCCGGGGGGACACACAATCAGCCCCAGCATTTT. Protein product: CASSPGGTHNQPQHF.

This clonotype was recorded many times. The V call is TRBV5-4, the J call TRBJ2-3; tentatively, D is TRBD1 (5 bases). The CDR3 is 15 residues long. V lost 4 bases and J lost 5, with 17 bases in between. CDR1 and CDR2 (germline): SGHNT, YYREEE (reference sequence). The CDR3 DNA reads as TGTGCCAGCAGCCCTTCGGCAGGGTCTATAGATACGCAGTATTTT. Protein product: CASSPSAGSIDTQYF.

This clonotype was counted at least ten times. The chain couples TRBV6-5 to TRBJ1-2, with 7 bases identical to TRBD1. The CDR3 spans 16 residues. Trimming at V came to 0 bases and at J to 2 bases, leaving 6 bases not matched to a gene. Germline V gives CDR1 MNHEY, CDR2 SVGAGI. The CDR3 is CASSYSEGTANYGYTF. CDR3 DNA: TGTGCCAGCAGTTACTCGGAAGGGACAGCAAACTATGGCTACACCTTC.

This clonotype was seen repeatedly, ten times or more. The chain employs TRBV11-2 and TRBJ2-1; a weak D match, TRBD1 (7 bases). The germline V and J ends were trimmed by 9 bases and 6 bases, with 15 bases remaining between them. Germline V lookup: CDR1 SGHAT, CDR2 FQNNGV. CDR3 length: 13 residues. The CDR3 DNA reads TGTGCCAGTGCGGGACAGCTCCTCAATGAGCAGTTCTTC. Amino acid sequence: CASAGQLLNEQFF.

This clonotype was found many times. This rearrangement joins TRBV29-1 to TRBJ1-5, with 11 positions matching TRBD1. V trimming: 6 bases; J trimming: 5 bases; junction bases outside the gene matches: 3. There are 13 residues in the CDR3. CDR1 and CDR2 from the germline V gene are SQVTM and ANQGSEA. The CDR3 nucleotides are TGCAGCGTCGGACAGGGGGCGTATCAGCCCCAGCATTTT. It specifies CSVGQGAYQPQHF.

In this sample, this clonotype turned up many times. This chain joins TRBV6-6 and TRBJ2-3; a possible D gene is TRBD2 (7 bases). V gave up 0 bases and J gave up 1 base, with 11 bases separating them. The CDR3 spans 16 residues. Germline lookup yields CDR1 MNHNY and CDR2 SVGAGI (reference sequence). The CDR3 DNA follows: TGTGCCAGCAGTTACTCCGGGGGGCGCGGCACAGATACGCAGTATTTT. Protein product: CASSYSGGRGTDTQYF.

This clonotype has ten or more counts. The rearrangement joins TRBV29-1 to TRBJ1-1; D may be TRBD1 (6 bases). The CDR3 spans 14 residues. CDR1 and CDR2 from the germline V gene are SQVTM and ANQGSEA. Deletions cut 4 bases from V and 3 bases from J, with 15 bases between. CDR3 region: CSVAGGEGDTEAFF. CDR3 coding DNA: TGCAGCGTTGCGGGCGGCGAGGGGGACACTGAAGCTTTCTTT.